There are many counts of the clone carrying this TCR beta chain. Its target is unknown. V gave up 4 bases and J gave up 5 bases, with 9 bases separating them. The CDR3 extends over 12 amino acids. Germline assignment: CDR1 MGHDK and CDR2 SYGVNS. This sample is drawn from a study of early T cells in non-severe SARS-CoV-2 infection. Attached unique molecular identifiers marked individual cDNA molecules. TCRdb used MiXCR to reprocess the 5' RACE reads, holding one entry per CDR3 protein. The table lists some 48,000 distinct CDR3 sequences, around 13% of them singletons, with about 9.4% in the top ten. General study results and limits: The study's VDJdb matching favored anti-spike CD8 responses and missed private and CD4 specificities.

The sequencing input was whole blood. The chain has TRBV25-1 and TRBJ2-7, with D tentatively TRBD1 (6 bases). The origin of this receptor is an adult who was a healthcare worker with PCR-confirmed SARS-CoV-2 infection or an uninfected control (not recorded which). CDR3 protein: CASSGNRDEQYF. The CDR3 DNA reads TGTGCCAGCAGTGGGAACAGGGACGAGCAGTACTTC.